This T cell receptor (beta chain) emerged from a study of neurological immune-mediated disorders. Study conclusions and caveats: Healthy controls had more TCR clonal expansion than multiple sclerosis, which showed the least, whereas HTLV-1-associated myelopathy showed the most.

The cDNA was produced through 5'RACE with 10-nucleotide random UMIs. TCRdb processed the 5' RACE reads anew with MiXCR; each CDR3 protein has one entry. The table lists about 90,000 distinct CDR3 sequences, about 13% of them singletons. This clonotype was observed many times. The antigen is not known. This CDR3 comprises 13 residues. The V gene's germline CDR1 is SGHTA and CDR2 FQGNSA. With 3 bases clipped from V and 5 bases from J, the junction kept 3 bases outside the gene matches. Regarding time point: longitudinal time-point 2. Stored at -80 C, 2 million PBMCs were the source of the unsorted libraries.

The origin of this receptor is a female donor with HTLV-1-associated myelopathy (HAM/TSP). Sequences were obtained from PBMCs. The V and J genes are TRBV7-2 and TRBJ2-5, with 7 bases matching TRBD2. The CDR3 coding sequence is TGTGCCAGCAGCTTGGGAGCGGGGGAGACCCAGTACTTC. Its protein is CASSLGAGETQYF.